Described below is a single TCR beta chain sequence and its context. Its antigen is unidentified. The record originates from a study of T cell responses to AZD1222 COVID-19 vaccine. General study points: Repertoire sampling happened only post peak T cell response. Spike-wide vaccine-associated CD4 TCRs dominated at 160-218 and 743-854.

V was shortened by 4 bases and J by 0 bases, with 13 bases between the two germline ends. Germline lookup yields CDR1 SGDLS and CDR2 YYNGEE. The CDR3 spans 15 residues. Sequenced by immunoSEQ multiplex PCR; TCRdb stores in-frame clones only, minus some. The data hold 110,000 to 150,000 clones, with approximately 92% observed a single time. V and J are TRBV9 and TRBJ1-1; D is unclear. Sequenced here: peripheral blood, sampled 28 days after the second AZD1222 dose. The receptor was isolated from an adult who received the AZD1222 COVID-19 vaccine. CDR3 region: CASSTSRQVNTEAFF. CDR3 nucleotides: TGTGCCAGCAGCACCTCCCGGCAGGTGAACACTGAAGCTTTCTTT.